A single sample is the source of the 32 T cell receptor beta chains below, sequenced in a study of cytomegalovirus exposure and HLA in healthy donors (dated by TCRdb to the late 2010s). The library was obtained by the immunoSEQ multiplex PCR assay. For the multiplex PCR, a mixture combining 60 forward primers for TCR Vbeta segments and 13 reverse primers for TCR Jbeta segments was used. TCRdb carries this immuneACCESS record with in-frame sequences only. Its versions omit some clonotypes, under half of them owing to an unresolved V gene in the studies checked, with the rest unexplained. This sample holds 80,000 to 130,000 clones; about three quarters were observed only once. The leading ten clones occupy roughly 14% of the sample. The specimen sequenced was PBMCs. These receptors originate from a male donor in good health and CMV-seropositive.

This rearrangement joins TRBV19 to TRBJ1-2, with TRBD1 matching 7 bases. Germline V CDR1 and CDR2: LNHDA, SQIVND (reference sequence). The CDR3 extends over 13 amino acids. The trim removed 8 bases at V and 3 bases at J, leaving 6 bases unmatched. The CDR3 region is CASSRTGDYGYTF. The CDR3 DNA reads TGTGCCAGTTCTCGGACAGGCGACTATGGCTACACCTTC.

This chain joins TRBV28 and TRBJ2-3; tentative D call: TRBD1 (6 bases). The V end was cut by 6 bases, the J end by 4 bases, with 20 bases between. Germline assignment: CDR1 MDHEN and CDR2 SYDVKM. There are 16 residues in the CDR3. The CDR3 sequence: CASSSPRGGSSDTQYF. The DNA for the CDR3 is TGTGCCAGCAGCTCTCCCCGAGGGGGTTCGTCAGATACGCAGTATTTT.

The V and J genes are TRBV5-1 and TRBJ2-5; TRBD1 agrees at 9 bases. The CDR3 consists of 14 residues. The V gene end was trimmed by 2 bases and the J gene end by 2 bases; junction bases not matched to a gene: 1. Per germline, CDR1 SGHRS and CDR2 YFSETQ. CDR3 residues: CASSFGQGQETQYF. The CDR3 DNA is TGCGCCAGCAGCTTCGGACAGGGGCAAGAGACCCAGTACTTC.

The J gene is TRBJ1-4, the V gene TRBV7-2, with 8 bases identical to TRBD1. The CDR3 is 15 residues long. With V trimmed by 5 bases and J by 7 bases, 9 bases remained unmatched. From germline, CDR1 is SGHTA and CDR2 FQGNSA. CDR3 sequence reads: CASSLWTGSGEKLFF. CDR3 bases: TGTGCCAGCAGCCTTTGGACAGGGAGCGGTGAAAAACTGTTTTTT.

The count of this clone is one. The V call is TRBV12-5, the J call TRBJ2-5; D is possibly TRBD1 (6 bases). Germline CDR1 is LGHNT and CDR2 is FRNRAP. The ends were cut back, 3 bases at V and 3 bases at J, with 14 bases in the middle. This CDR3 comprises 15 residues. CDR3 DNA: TGTGCTAGTGGTTTTGGGACACCGCGGGAAGAGACCCAGTACTTC. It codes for CASGFGTPREETQYF.

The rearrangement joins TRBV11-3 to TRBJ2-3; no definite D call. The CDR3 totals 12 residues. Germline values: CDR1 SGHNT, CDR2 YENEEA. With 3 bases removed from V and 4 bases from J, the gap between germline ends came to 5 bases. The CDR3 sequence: CASSFVSDTQYF. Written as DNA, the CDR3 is TGTGCCAGCAGCTTCGTCTCAGATACGCAGTATTTT.

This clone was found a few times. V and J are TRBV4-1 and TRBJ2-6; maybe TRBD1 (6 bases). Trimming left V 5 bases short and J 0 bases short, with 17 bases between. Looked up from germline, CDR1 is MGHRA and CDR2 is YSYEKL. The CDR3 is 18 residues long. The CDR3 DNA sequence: TGCGCCAGCAGCTCATGGACAGCTGCGAGCTCTGGGGCCAACGTCCTGACTTTC. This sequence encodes CASSSWTAASSGANVLTF.

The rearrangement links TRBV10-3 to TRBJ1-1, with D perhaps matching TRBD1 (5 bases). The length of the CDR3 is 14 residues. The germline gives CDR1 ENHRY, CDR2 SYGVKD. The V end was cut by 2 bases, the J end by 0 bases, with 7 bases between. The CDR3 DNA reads TGTGCCATCAGTGAGCAGGGCATGAACACTGAAGCTTTCTTT. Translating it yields CAISEQGMNTEAFF.

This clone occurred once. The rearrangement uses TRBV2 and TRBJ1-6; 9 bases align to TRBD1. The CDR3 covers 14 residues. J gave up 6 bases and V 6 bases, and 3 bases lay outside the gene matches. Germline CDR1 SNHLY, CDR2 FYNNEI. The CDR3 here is CASSLDRGNSPLHF. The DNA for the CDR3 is TGTGCCAGCAGCTTGGACAGGGGTAATTCACCCCTCCACTTT.

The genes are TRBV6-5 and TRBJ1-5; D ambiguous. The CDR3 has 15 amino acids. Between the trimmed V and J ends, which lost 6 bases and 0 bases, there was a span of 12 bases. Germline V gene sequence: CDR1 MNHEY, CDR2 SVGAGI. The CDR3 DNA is TGTGCCAGCAGCTATGACGGAGATAGCAATCAGCCCCAGCATTTT. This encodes CASSYDGDSNQPQHF.

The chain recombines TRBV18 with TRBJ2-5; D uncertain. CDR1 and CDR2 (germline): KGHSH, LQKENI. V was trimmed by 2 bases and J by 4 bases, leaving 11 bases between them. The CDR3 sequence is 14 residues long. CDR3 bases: TGTGCCAGCTCACCAAGCAGGTGGGCAGAGACCCAGTACTTC. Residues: CASSPSRWAETQYF.

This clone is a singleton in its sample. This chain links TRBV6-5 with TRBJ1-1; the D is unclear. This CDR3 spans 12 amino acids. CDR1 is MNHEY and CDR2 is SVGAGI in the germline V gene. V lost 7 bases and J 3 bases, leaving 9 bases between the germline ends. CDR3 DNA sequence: TGTGCCAGCATGCGAGAGGACACTGAAGCTTTCTTT. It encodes CASMREDTEAFF.

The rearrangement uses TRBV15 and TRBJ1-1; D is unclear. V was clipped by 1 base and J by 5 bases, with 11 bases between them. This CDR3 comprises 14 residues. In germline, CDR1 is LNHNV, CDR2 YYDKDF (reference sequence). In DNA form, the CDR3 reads TGTGCCACCAGCAGAGCTGGGGAGGGAACTGAAGCTTTCTTT. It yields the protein CATSRAGEGTEAFF.

Here the CDR3 reads CASITGTSGDLAYNEQFF. In DNA, the CDR3 is TGTGCCAGCATCACCGGGACTAGCGGGGACCTAGCCTACAATGAGCAGTTCTTC. This chain connects TRBV5-6 to TRBJ2-1; 13 bases fit TRBD2. With V trimmed by 6 bases and J by 2 bases, 11 bases remained unmatched. Germline values: CDR1 SGHDT, CDR2 YYEEEE. The CDR3 extends over 18 amino acids. Combining the CDR3 with reference TRBV5-6 and TRBJ2-1 gives the whole variable domain DAGVTQSPTHLIKTRGQQVTLRCSPKSGHDTVSWYQQALGQGPQFIFQYYEEEERQRGNFPDRFSGHQFPNYSSELNVNALLLGDSALYLCASITGTSGDLAYNEQFFGPGTRLTVL.

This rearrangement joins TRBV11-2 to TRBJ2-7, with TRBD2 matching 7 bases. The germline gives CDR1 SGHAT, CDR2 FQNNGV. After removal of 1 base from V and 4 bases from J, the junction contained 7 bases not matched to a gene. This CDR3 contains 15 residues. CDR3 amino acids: CASSLGTSAGYEQYF. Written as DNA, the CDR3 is TGTGCCAGCAGCTTAGGTACTAGCGCGGGGTACGAGCAGTACTTC.

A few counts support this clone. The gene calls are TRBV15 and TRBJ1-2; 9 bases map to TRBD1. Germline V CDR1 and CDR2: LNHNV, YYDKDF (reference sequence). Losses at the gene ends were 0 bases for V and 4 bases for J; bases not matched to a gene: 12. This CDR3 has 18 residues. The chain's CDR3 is CATSRDLGEQGAAYGYTF. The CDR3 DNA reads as TGTGCCACCAGCAGAGATCTAGGCGAACAGGGGGCGGCCTATGGCTACACCTTC. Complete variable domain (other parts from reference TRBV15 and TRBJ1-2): DAMVIQNPRYQVTQFGKPVTLSCSQTLNHNVMYWYQQKSSQAPKLLFHYYDKDFNNEADTPDNFQSRRPNTSFCFLDIRSPGLGDTAMYLCATSRDLGEQGAAYGYTFGSGTRLTVV.

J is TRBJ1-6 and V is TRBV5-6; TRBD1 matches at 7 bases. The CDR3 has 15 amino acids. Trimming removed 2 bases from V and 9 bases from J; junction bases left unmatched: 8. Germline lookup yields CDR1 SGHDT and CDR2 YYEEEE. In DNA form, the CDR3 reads TGTGCCAGCAGCTTCTGGACAGGACGGGGTTCACCCCTCCACTTT. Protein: CASSFWTGRGSPLHF.

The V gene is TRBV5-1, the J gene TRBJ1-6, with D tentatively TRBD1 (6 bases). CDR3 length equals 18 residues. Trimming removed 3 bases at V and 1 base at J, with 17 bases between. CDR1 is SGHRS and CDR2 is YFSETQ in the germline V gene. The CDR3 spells CASSSSQTGPSYNSPLHF. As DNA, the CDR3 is TGCGCCAGCAGCTCTTCCCAGACAGGACCGTCCTATAATTCACCCCTCCACTTT.

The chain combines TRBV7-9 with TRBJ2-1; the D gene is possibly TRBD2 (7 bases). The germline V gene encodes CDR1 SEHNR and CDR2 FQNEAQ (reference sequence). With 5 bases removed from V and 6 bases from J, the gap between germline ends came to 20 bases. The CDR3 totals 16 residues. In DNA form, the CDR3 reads TGTGCCAGCAGCCTTGTGGAACGGGGGGCGGGCAATGAGCAGTTCTTC. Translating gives CASSLVERGAGNEQFF.

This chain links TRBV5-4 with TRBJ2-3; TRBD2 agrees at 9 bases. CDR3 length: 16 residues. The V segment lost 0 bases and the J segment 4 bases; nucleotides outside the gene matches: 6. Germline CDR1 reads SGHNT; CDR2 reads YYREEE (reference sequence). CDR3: CASSLGRGGRPDTQYF. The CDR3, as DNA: TGTGCCAGCAGCTTGGGGCGGGGGGGCCGTCCAGATACGCAGTATTTT.

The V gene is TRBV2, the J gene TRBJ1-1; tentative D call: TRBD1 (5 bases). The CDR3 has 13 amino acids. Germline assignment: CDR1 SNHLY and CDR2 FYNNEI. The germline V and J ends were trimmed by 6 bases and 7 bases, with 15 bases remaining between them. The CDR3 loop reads CASSKAGPREAFF. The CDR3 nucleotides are TGTGCCAGCAGCAAGGCGGGACCTCGTGAAGCTTTCTTT.

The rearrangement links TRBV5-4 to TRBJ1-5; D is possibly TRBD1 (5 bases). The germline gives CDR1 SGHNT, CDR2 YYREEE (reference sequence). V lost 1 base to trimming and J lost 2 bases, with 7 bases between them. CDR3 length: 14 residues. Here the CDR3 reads CASSLSGGNQPQHF. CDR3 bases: TGTGCCAGCAGCTTGTCGGGGGGCAATCAGCCCCAGCATTTT.

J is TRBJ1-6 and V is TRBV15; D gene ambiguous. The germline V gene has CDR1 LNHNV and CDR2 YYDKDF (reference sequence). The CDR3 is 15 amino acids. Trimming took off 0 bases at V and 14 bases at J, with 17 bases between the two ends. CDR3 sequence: CATSRDLAPGGTLHF. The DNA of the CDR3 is TGTGCCACCAGCAGAGATTTGGCCCCAGGAGGGACCCTCCACTTT.

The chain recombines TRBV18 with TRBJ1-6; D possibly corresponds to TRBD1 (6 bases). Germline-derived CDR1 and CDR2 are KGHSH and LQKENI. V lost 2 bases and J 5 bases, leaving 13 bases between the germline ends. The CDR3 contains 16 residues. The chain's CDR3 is CASSPGGGEDNSPLHF. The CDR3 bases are TGTGCCAGCTCACCAGGGGGGGGCGAGGATAATTCACCCCTCCACTTT.

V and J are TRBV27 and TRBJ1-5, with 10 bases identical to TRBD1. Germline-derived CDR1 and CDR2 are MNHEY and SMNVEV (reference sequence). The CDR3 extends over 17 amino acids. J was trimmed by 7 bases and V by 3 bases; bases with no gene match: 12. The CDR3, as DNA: TGTGCCAGCAGTTTCATCTGGACAGGGGGGTTCGTACAGCCCCAGCATTTT. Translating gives CASSFIWTGGFVQPQHF.

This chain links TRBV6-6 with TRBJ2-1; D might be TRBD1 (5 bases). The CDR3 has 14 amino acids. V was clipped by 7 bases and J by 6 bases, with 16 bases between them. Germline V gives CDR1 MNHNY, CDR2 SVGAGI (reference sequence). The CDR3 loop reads CASTNRKGVNEQFF. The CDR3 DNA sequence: TGTGCCAGCACCAACAGGAAGGGTGTCAATGAGCAGTTCTTC.

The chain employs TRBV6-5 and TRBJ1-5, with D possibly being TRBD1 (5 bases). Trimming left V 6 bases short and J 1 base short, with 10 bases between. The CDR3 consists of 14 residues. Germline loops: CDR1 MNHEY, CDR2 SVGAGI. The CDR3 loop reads CASSPGLSNQPQHF. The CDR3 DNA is TGTGCCAGCAGCCCAGGGTTAAGCAATCAGCCCCAGCATTTT.

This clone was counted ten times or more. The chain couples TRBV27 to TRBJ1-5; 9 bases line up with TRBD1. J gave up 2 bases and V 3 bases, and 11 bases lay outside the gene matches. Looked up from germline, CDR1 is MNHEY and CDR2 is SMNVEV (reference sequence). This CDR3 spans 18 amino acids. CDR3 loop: CASSFPGYWTGGNQPQHF. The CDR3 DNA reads TGTGCCAGCAGTTTCCCCGGATACTGGACAGGGGGCAATCAGCCCCAGCATTTT.

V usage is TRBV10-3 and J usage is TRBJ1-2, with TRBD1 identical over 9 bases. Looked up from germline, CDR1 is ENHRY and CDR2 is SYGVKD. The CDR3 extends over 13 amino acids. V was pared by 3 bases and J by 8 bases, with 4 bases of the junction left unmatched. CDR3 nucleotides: TGTGCCATCAGTGAACAGGGGGCAAAGGGCTACACCTTC. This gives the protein CAISEQGAKGYTF.

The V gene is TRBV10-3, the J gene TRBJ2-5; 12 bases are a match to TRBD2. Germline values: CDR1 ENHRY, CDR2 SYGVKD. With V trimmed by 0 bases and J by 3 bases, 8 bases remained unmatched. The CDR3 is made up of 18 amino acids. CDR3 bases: TGTGCCATCAGTGAGTCGACAGTGAGACTAGCGGGGGAAGAGACCCAGTACTTC. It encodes CAISESTVRLAGEETQYF.

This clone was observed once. The CDR3 loop reads CASSSRTGPTYEQYF. The CDR3 DNA is TGTGCCAGCAGTTCTAGGACAGGACCTACCTACGAGCAGTACTTC. The chain uses TRBV6-1 and TRBJ2-7; TRBD1 matches 7 bases. Germline CDR1 and CDR2: MNHNS and SASEGT. V lost 5 bases, J lost 2 bases, and 9 bases stayed unmatched. The CDR3 is made up of 15 amino acids.

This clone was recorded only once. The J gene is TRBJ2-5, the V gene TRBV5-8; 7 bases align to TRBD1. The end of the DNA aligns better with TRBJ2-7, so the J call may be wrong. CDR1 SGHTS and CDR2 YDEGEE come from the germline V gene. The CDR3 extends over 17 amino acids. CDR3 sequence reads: CASSLAVSRQGAYEQYF. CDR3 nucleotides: TGTGCCAGCAGCTTGGCGGTATCACGACAGGGAGCCTACGAGCAGTACTTC.